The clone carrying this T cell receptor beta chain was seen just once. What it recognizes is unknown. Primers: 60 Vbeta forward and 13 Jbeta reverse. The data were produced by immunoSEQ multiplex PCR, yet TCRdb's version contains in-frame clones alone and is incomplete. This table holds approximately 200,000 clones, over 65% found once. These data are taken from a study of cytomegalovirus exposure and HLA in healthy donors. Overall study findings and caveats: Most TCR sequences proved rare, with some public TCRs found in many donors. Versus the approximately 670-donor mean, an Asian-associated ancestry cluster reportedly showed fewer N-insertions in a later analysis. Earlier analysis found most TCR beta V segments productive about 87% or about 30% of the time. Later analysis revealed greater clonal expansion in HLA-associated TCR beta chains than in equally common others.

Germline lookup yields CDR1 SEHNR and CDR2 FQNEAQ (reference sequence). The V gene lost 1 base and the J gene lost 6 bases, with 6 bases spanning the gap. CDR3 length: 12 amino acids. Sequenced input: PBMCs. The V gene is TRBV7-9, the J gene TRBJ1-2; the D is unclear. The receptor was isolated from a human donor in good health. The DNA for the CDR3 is TGTGCCAGCAGCTTAGGTCGGGATGGCTACACCTTC. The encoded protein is CASSLGRDGYTF.